The rows below give T cell receptor beta chains drawn from one sample of a study of Ad26.COV2.S vaccination and SARS-CoV-2 variants. TCRdb's table, derived via immunoSEQ multiplex PCR, lists solely in-frame clones and lacks some. The repertoire holds about 320,000 clones, over 80% seen once, with 2.1% in the top ten. The specimen comprised peripheral blood, sampled in a trial of Ad26.COV2.S vaccine versus placebo. The source is a person between 18 and 65 years old who received the Ad26.COV2.S COVID-19 vaccine or a placebo. Both conserved end residues are part of each CDR3. D genes are given only for firm matches. The listing skips clone size in some rows; elsewhere it reads once, few, many or a size class.

d_call	clone_size	v_call	j_call	cdr3_aa	cdr3_nt
TRBD1	once	TRBV6-5	TRBJ1-4	CASSSGTANEKLFF	TGTGCCAGCAGTTCCGGGACAGCGAATGAAAAACTGTTTTTT
TRBD2	.	TRBV5-1	TRBJ2-2	CASSRLFGGAGELFF	TGCGCCAGCAGCCGTTTGTTCGGGGGGGCCGGGGAGCTGTTTTTT
.	few	TRBV30	TRBJ1-6	CASPSWGAGNSPLHF	TGTGCCTCCCCCTCGTGGGGCGCGGGGAATTCACCCCTCCACTTT
.	once	TRBV27	TRBJ2-3	CASSFGSTDTQYF	TGTGCCAGCAGTTTCGGCAGCACAGATACGCAGTATTTT
.	few	TRBV7-8	TRBJ1-2	CASSLVKAANYGYTF	TGTGCCAGCAGCTTAGTGAAGGCCGCTAACTATGGCTACACCTTC
.	.	TRBV5-5	TRBJ1-1	CASSLAITGDMNTEAFF	TGTGCCAGCAGCTTGGCTATAACCGGAGACATGAACACTGAAGCTTTCTTT
TRBD1	once	TRBV27	TRBJ2-3	CASRDDRGRLTQYF	TGTGCCAGCAGAGACGACAGGGGGCGCCTGACGCAGTATTTT
.	.	TRBV19	TRBJ1-4	CASSIQLEEKLFF	TGTGCCAGTAGTATCCAATTGGAGGAAAAACTGTTTTTT
.	many	TRBV11-3	TRBJ2-5	CASSGGQETQYF	TGTGCCAGTTCTGGCGGACAAGAGACCCAGTACTTC
.	.	TRBV15	TRBJ2-3	CATSSIADTQYF	TGTGCCACCAGCAGCATAGCAGATACGCAGTATTTT
TRBD1	.	TRBV3-1/TRBV3-2	TRBJ2-1	CASSQPPGTGDNEQFF	TGTGCCAGCAGCCAACCCCCCGGGACAGGGGACAATGAGCAGTTCTTC
.	.	TRBV6-5	TRBJ2-1	CASGLTGTVQFF	TGTGCCAGCGGATTAACGGGAACAGTGCAGTTCTTC
.	.	TRBV28	TRBJ1-1	CASSYTPLANTEAFF	TGTGCCAGCAGTTATACCCCATTAGCGAACACTGAAGCTTTCTTT
.	few	TRBV19	TRBJ1-6	CASSIAQGRNSPLHF	TGTGCCAGTAGTATAGCCCAGGGGAGGAATTCACCCCTCCACTTT
.	few	TRBV7-9	TRBJ2-2	CASSFRELFF	TGTGCCAGCAGCTTCCGGGAGCTGTTTTTT
TRBD1	.	TRBV6-5	TRBJ1-6	CASSRQGTNNSPLHF	TGTGCCAGCAGTCGACAGGGGACCAATAATTCACCCCTCCACTTT
TRBD2	.	TRBV3-1/TRBV3-2	TRBJ2-3	CASSQLSGGSADTQYF	TGTGCCAGCAGCCAGCTAAGCGGGGGAAGCGCAGATACGCAGTATTTT
.	few	TRBV18	TRBJ2-1	CASSNDRNNEQFF	TGTGCCAGCTCAAACGACAGAAACAATGAGCAGTTCTTC
.	.	TRBV28	TRBJ2-1	CASSIRTGDREQFF	TGTGCCAGCAGTATACGCACCGGGGACCGGGAGCAGTTCTTC
.	.	TRBV2	TRBJ1-1	CASSPGGFSAFF	TGTGCCAGCAGTCCTGGGGGGTTTTCAGCTTTCTTT
TRBD2	.	TRBV30	TRBJ2-3	CAWSVLAGGIYTDTQYF	TGTGCCTGGAGTGTCTTGGCGGGGGGCATTTACACAGATACGCAGTATTTT
TRBD1	.	TRBV7-9	TRBJ1-4	CASSLFDRDLEKLFF	TGTGCCAGCAGCCTTTTTGACAGGGACCTTGAAAAACTGTTTTTT
.	.	TRBV14	TRBJ2-7	CASSFNRGMLRYEQYF	TGTGCCAGCAGCTTCAATAGGGGGATGCTTCGGTACGAGCAGTACTTC
.	.	TRBV11-3	TRBJ2-7	CASSLGGQEYEQYF	TGTGCCAGCAGCTTAGGGGGACAAGAATACGAGCAGTACTTC
.	.	TRBV5-1	TRBJ2-2	CASSLVIQQGELFF	TGCGCCAGCAGCTTGGTGATCCAGCAGGGGGAGCTGTTTTTT
TRBD1	.	TRBV28	TRBJ1-1	CASSPTMDRPTEAFF	TGTGCCAGCAGTCCAACCATGGACAGGCCCACTGAAGCTTTCTTT
.	few	TRBV7-3	TRBJ1-3	CASSLAGSSGNTIYF	TGTGCCAGCAGCTTAGCGGGGAGCTCTGGAAACACCATATATTTT
TRBD2	.	TRBV3-1/TRBV3-2	TRBJ2-5	CASSQIAGVQETQYF	TGTGCCAGCAGCCAGATTGCGGGGGTACAAGAGACCCAGTACTTC
TRBD2	.	TRBV9	TRBJ2-5	CASSVAGGREETQYF	TGTGCCAGCAGCGTAGCGGGGGGTCGAGAAGAGACCCAGTACTTC
TRBD2	.	TRBV7-8	TRBJ2-5	CASSIRLAGDQETQYF	TGTGCCAGCAGCATCCGACTAGCGGGGGACCAAGAGACCCAGTACTTC
.	.	TRBV5-1	TRBJ2-5	CASSGFRGEETQYF	TGCGCCAGCAGTGGGTTCAGGGGGGAAGAGACCCAGTACTTC
TRBD1	.	TRBV3-1/TRBV3-2	TRBJ1-2	CASSRTDRGRAGGYTF	TGTGCCAGCAGCCGTACCGACAGGGGGCGAGCGGGTGGCTACACCTTC
.	.	TRBV5-4	TRBJ2-5	CASSLLAQETQYF	TGTGCCAGCAGCTTGCTGGCGCAAGAGACCCAGTACTTC
TRBD1	.	TRBV4-1	TRBJ1-1	CASSQLTGDLNTEAFF	TGCGCCAGCAGCCAGCTAACAGGGGACCTGAACACTGAAGCTTTCTTT
TRBD1	.	TRBV10-3	TRBJ1-1	CAISDSDRGGTEAFF	TGTGCCATCAGTGACTCAGACAGGGGCGGCACTGAAGCTTTCTTT
.	.	TRBV7-2	TRBJ2-3	CASSSTHGAAQYF	TGTGCCAGCTCCTCAACCCACGGCGCTGCGCAGTATTTT
.	.	TRBV7-6	TRBJ2-7	CASSLSFETRADF	TGTGCCAGCAGCTTAAGCTTTGAGACTCGTGCCGACTTC
.	.	TRBV10-1	TRBJ1-3	CASSDPGSGNTIYF	TGCGCCAGCAGTGATCCGGGCTCTGGAAACACCATATATTTT
.	.	TRBV6-5	TRBJ2-3	CASRPAGHSTDTQYF	TGTGCCAGCAGACCTGCGGGACACTCCACAGATACGCAGTATTTT
.	.	TRBV6-4	TRBJ2-3	CASSDSIGDTQYF	TGTGCCAGCAGTGACTCGATTGGGGATACGCAGTATTTT
.	.	TRBV9	TRBJ1-6	CASSGLRDKVNSPLHF	TGTGCCAGCAGCGGATTACGGGACAAAGTCAATTCACCCCTCCACTTT
TRBD2	.	TRBV4-1	TRBJ2-7	CASSQVVAGFYEQYF	TGCGCCAGCAGCCAAGTGGTAGCGGGGTTCTACGAGCAGTACTTC
.	.	TRBV5-1	TRBJ1-1	CASSLGHGRTTEAFF	TGCGCCAGCAGCCTGGGACACGGGCGTACCACTGAAGCTTTCTTT
.	.	TRBV6-5	TRBJ1-3	CATQRQTSGNTIYF	TGTGCCACTCAAAGACAGACCTCGGGAAACACCATATATTTT
.	.	TRBV7-6	TRBJ2-2	CASSLKQHGELFF	TGTGCCAGCAGCTTAAAACAACACGGGGAGCTGTTTTTT
.	.	TRBV28	TRBJ1-1	CASSFSWGASAEAFF	TGTGCCAGCAGTTTTTCCTGGGGGGCCAGCGCTGAAGCTTTCTTT
.	.	TRBV5-1	TRBJ1-4	CASSPAPNEKLFF	TGCGCCAGCAGCCCGGCCCCTAATGAAAAACTGTTTTTT
TRBD2	.	TRBV6-1	TRBJ2-7	CASSVAGEAYEQYF	TGTGCCAGCAGTGTAGCGGGGGAAGCCTACGAGCAGTACTTC
.	few	TRBV30	TRBJ1-4	CAWSRQKATNEKLFF	TGTGCCTGGAGTAGACAGAAAGCAACTAATGAAAAACTGTTTTTT
TRBD1	.	TRBV14	TRBJ1-1	CASSRRPLSDRALSEAFF	TGTGCCAGCAGCCGCCGACCACTTTCTGACAGGGCCCTTTCTGAAGCTTTCTTT
.	.	TRBV29-1	TRBJ1-5	CSVEFAGGGSNQPQHF	TGCAGCGTTGAATTTGCGGGGGGTGGTAGCAATCAGCCCCAGCATTTT
.	.	TRBV27	TRBJ2-7	CASSPPGKSYEQYF	TGTGCCAGCAGCCCCCCCGGGAAGTCCTACGAGCAGTACTTC
.	.	TRBV2	TRBJ2-7	CASSLDGASYEQYF	TGTGCCAGCAGCCTGGACGGAGCCTCCTACGAGCAGTACTTC
TRBD2	once	TRBV5-1	TRBJ2-1	CASSPLASGVGEQFF	TGCGCCAGCAGCCCCCTCGCTAGCGGGGTCGGTGAGCAGTTCTTC
TRBD1	.	TRBV30	TRBJ1-1	CAWSVSWTGRAEAFF	TGTGCCTGGAGTGTGTCTTGGACAGGGAGGGCTGAAGCTTTCTTT